One and the same sample provided the 14 T cell receptor beta chains below, sequenced in a study of blood T cell repertoires in COVID-19. Sequencing was performed with immunoSEQ multiplex PCR; in TCRdb, only in-frame clones are kept and a portion is missing. Here the sample spans about 73,000 clones, approximately 83% being singletons. The sequenced sample was peripheral blood. The receptors stem from a woman aged 60-75 years with acute or convalescent COVID-19.

The chain employs TRBV2 and TRBJ2-5; 7 nucleotides match TRBD2. V shed 4 bases, J shed 3 bases, and the junction held 2 bases outside the gene matches. The CDR3 consists of 13 residues. Germline V gene lookup returns CDR1 SNHLY and CDR2 FYNNEI. The CDR3 sequence is CASSGDYKETQYF. The CDR3 DNA reads as TGTGCCAGCAGTGGGGACTATAAAGAGACCCAGTACTTC.

This sequence joins TRBV2 and TRBJ1-4; D is perhaps TRBD1 (5 bases). CDR3 size: 14 residues. CDR1 SNHLY and CDR2 FYNNEI come from the germline V gene. V dropped 7 bases and J dropped 8 bases, with 17 bases sitting between them. For the CDR3, the DNA is TGTGCCAGCAACGATCAGGGACTTCGGGAAAAACTGTTTTTT. It codes for CASNDQGLREKLFF.

The V call is TRBV2, the J call TRBJ1-2, with 7 bases aligning to TRBD1. Germline assignment: CDR1 SNHLY and CDR2 FYNNEI. J was trimmed by 7 bases and V by 6 bases; bases with no gene match: 17. This CDR3 has 16 amino acids. CDR3 DNA sequence: TGTGCCAGCAGAGCACAGGGGCCCCCGGCTTATGGTGGCTACACCTTC. Its translation is CASRAQGPPAYGGYTF.

This sequence joins TRBV19 and TRBJ2-2; tentative D call: TRBD2 (5 bases). V was clipped by 8 bases and J by 3 bases, with 13 bases between them. Germline CDR1 and CDR2: LNHDA and SQIVND (reference sequence). This CDR3 is 14 amino acids long. Here the CDR3 reads CASQRELDTGELFF. The CDR3 coding sequence is TGTGCCAGTCAAAGGGAGTTGGACACCGGGGAGCTGTTTTTT. Full variable domain (outside the CDR3, taken from reference TRBV19 and TRBJ2-2): DGGITQSPKYLFRKEGQNVTLSCEQNLNHDAMYWYRQDPGQGLRLIYYSQIVNDFQKGDIAEGYSVSREKKESFPLTVTSAQKNPTAFYLCASQRELDTGELFFGEGSRLTVL.

The chain recombines TRBV30 with TRBJ2-5, with 8 bases aligning to TRBD2. CDR1 and CDR2 from the germline V gene are GTSNPN and SVGIG (reference sequence). After removal of 1 base from V and 7 bases from J, the junction contained 14 bases not matched to a gene. The CDR3 contains 16 residues. This CDR3 is CAWSGPGGERLGTQYF. The CDR3 coding sequence is TGTGCCTGGAGTGGACCGGGAGGGGAGAGGTTGGGGACCCAGTACTTC.

The chain carries TRBV2 and TRBJ2-1; 9 nucleotides match TRBD2. This CDR3 spans 14 amino acids. Unmatched junction bases numbered 4, after V lost 4 bases and J lost 6 bases. Germline V gives CDR1 SNHLY, CDR2 FYNNEI. Written as DNA, the CDR3 is TGTGCCAGCAGTGTGGGGACTAGCCTCAATGAGCAGTTCTTC. Translation gives CASSVGTSLNEQFF.

This chain connects TRBV10-2 to TRBJ1-2; tentatively, D is TRBD1 (6 bases). Germline V lookup: CDR1 WSHSY, CDR2 SAAADI. V was cut by 3 bases and J by 4 bases, with 24 bases left in between. The CDR3 extends over 18 amino acids. This CDR3 is CASSDPRGVGLGVYGYTF. The CDR3 DNA sequence: TGCGCCAGCAGTGACCCCAGGGGCGTGGGCCTGGGGGTCTATGGCTACACCTTC.

The genes are TRBV3-1 (or the pseudogene TRBV3-2) and TRBJ1-6, with D maybe TRBD1 (6 bases). This CDR3 spans 13 amino acids. Germline V gives CDR1 LGHDT, CDR2 YNNKEL (reference sequence). Trimming stripped 5 bases from V and 14 bases from J, with 16 bases between. The CDR3 spells CASSTRQGMALHF. The CDR3, as DNA: TGTGCCAGCAGCACACGCCAGGGGATGGCCCTCCACTTT.

CDR3 in amino acids: CASSEEGQGSYGYTF. The CDR3 DNA is TGTGCCAGCAGTGAAGAGGGACAGGGGAGCTATGGCTACACCTTC. This rearrangement joins TRBV6-1 to TRBJ1-2; 10 bases are a match to TRBD1. Germline CDR1 reads MNHNS; CDR2 reads SASEGT. The junction had 3 bases not matched to a gene; V was cut back by 1 base and J by 4 bases. The CDR3 runs 15 residues.

The gene calls are TRBV6-5 and TRBJ2-1; TRBD2 might be the D (6 bases). This CDR3 has 15 amino acids. Between the trimmed V and J ends, which lost 6 bases and 10 bases, there was a span of 22 bases. Germline V gene sequence: CDR1 MNHEY, CDR2 SVGAGI. As DNA, the CDR3 is TGTGCCAGCAGCTCACCGGGACTCCCCACACGGGAGCAGTTCTTC. This translates into CASSSPGLPTREQFF.

The genes are TRBV6-5 and TRBJ2-7; 7 nucleotides match TRBD2. The V gene's germline CDR1 is MNHEY and CDR2 SVGAGI. This CDR3 spans 15 amino acids. V was pared by 6 bases and J by 3 bases, with 11 bases of the junction left unmatched. CDR3 sequence (DNA): TGTGCCAGCAGGGGGGGGACGTCCCCTATCTACGAGCAGTACTTC. Protein product: CASRGGTSPIYEQYF.

The V call is TRBV5-6, the J call TRBJ2-3; the match to TRBD1 covers 7 bases. V lost 3 bases to trimming and J lost 0 bases; unmatched junction nucleotides: 4. Germline V gives CDR1 SGHDT, CDR2 YYEEEE. This CDR3 contains 15 residues. The CDR3 loop reads CASSSYRGSTDTQYF. The CDR3 DNA reads TGTGCCAGCAGCTCATACAGGGGTAGCACAGATACGCAGTATTTT.

This clone has more than one count but fewer than ten. V gene TRBV24-1 combines with J gene TRBJ2-7; 7 bases align to TRBD1. The CDR3 is 12 amino acids. Per germline, CDR1 KGHDR and CDR2 SFDVKD. V was pared by 9 bases and J by 5 bases, with 6 bases of the junction left unmatched. As DNA, the CDR3 is TGTGCCACCGCGCAAACAGGGGACGAGCAGTACTTC. This encodes CATAQTGDEQYF.

This clone has only one observation. The chain uses TRBV9 and TRBJ1-2; TRBD1 aligns across 11 bases. CDR1 is SGDLS, CDR2 YYNGEE, per germline. CDR3 size: 15 residues. The J segment lost 2 bases and the V segment lost 0 bases, leaving 0 bases of the junction unmatched. The CDR3 is CASSVGTGGNYGYTF. The CDR3 DNA is TGTGCCAGCAGCGTAGGGACAGGGGGCAACTATGGCTACACCTTC.